This is a list of T cell receptor beta chains from one sample in a study of radiotherapy plus CTLA-4 blockade in lung cancer. The table came from immunoSEQ multiplex PCR; TCRdb's copy has only in-frame clones and leaves some out. The sample holds about 23,000 clones, 60% to 85% seen once. The sample here was peripheral blood, taken from a patient treated with radiotherapy plus ipilimumab. Receptors originate from a human donor with non-small cell lung cancer whose response to radiotherapy plus ipilimumab could not be evaluated. Both conserved end residues are trimmed from each CDR3.

v_call	j_call	cdr3_aa
TRBV29-1	TRBJ2-7	SVMTGTSAYEQY
TRBV11-3	TRBJ1-1	ASSLGPGTEAF
TRBV5-1	TRBJ2-7	ASSFGPGELYEQY
TRBV7-3	TRBJ1-5	ASSLKGVQGNNQPQH
TRBV6-1	TRBJ2-7	ASSVHPGTTSYEQY
TRBV6-1	TRBJ2-3	ASSGIRGADTQY
TRBV5-1	TRBJ1-4	ASSLEGMATNEKLF
TRBV6-1	TRBJ1-2	ASSERTAGGYT
TRBV28	TRBJ2-5	ASSPSRQGMGETQY
TRBV7-8	TRBJ2-5	ASSLTHGLAFETQY
TRBV30	TRBJ2-7	AWSVLLAGPRYEQY
TRBV5-1	TRBJ1-5	ASSSSTGTDGYYSNQPQH
TRBV6-5	TRBJ1-2	ASSPKGQGARGYT
TRBV6-5	TRBJ2-1	ASSYSGSGRMDEQF
TRBV19	TRBJ1-2	ASSMVPGRGYT
TRBV9	TRBJ2-2	ASSTGLAETTGELF
TRBV27	TRBJ2-1	ASSPSGRAEGEQF
TRBV30	TRBJ2-5	AWSGTSVRETQY
TRBV7-9	TRBJ2-7	ASSLGPSYEQY
TRBV5-6	TRBJ2-3	ASSSQGTDTQY
TRBV5-4	TRBJ1-2	ASSLSHDWTGGNYGYT
TRBV27	TRBJ2-1	ASSSLGSGAYNEQF
TRBV2	TRBJ2-1	ASTTDTNLYNEQF
TRBV7-2	TRBJ2-7	ASSPLYEQY
TRBV6-1	TRBJ1-5	ASSLSDSNQPQH
TRBV4-3	TRBJ2-5	QRRGLQETQY
TRBV6-5	TRBJ2-5	ASSSLGGQRETQY
TRBV18	-	ASSPRQGGSYEQY
TRBV9	TRBJ2-1	ASSPSNRNNEQF
TRBV4-1	TRBJ2-4	ASRGTGGTPFKNIQY
TRBV10-3	-	AISDPSGSYEQY
TRBV9	TRBJ2-7	ASSGQGAYEQY
TRBV18	TRBJ2-2	ASSPQGLDRSTGELF
TRBV11-2	TRBJ2-2	ASSLLDSTGELF
TRBV5-1	TRBJ1-3	ASSPRLTGADGNTIY
TRBV7-2	TRBJ2-4	ASSLAGAVDIQY
TRBV6-6	TRBJ2-7	ASRGSGTRSYEQY
TRBV5-1	TRBJ1-2	ASSFLYGAQNYGYT
TRBV9	TRBJ2-7	ASSVEGRNYEQY
TRBV9	TRBJ1-4	ASSPTQGTNEKLF
TRBV2	TRBJ2-3	ASKRQTDTQY